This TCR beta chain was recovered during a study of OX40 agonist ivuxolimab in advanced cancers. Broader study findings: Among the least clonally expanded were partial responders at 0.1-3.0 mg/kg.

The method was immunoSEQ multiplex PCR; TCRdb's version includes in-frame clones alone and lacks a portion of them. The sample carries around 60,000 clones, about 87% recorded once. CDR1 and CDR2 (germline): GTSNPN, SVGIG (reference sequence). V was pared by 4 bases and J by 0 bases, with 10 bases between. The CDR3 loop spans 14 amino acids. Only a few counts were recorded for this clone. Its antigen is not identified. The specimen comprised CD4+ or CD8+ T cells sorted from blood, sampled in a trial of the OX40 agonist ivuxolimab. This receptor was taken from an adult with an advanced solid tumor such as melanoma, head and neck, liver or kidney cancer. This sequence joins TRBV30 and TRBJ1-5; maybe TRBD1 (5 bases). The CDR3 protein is CAWKGRYSNQPQHF. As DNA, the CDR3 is TGTGCCTGGAAGGGGCGTTATAGCAATCAGCCCCAGCATTTT.